This T cell receptor beta chain comes out of a study of human T cells and chemical hapten exposure. At the level of the study: There were per-sample TCR yield variations, arising mainly from small pooled library volume differences. Study outcomes and limitations: Once DPC sensitization occurred, TCRs above 1 in 1000 frequency showed no change.

Of note for this clonotype: The antigen is not known.

The CDR3 has 12 residues. The germline gives CDR1 SGHRS, CDR2 YFSETQ. The V gene lost 0 bases and the J gene lost 3 bases, with 2 bases spanning the gap. The time point here: healthy volunteer bleed at 6 weeks. Unfractionated whole blood was the source from which total RNA was extracted. The library attached unique molecular identifiers to individual cDNA molecules. Per the study methods: Individual samples carried between about 23,224 and 750,000 TCRs, with some 100,000 as the median. TCRdb used MiXCR to reprocess the RACE reads, holding one entry per CDR3 protein. The V and J calls were determined by TCRdb, not by the authors. The data contain around 80,000 distinct CDR3 sequences, 8.6% of them singletons.

The genes are TRBV5-1 and TRBJ2-3; D not certain. This clonotype was sampled from a male donor in good health. Some clones in this sample may be carry-over from other donors' samples. The sample consisted of whole blood. The CDR3: CASSLETDTQYF. The DNA of the CDR3 is TGCGCCAGCAGCTTGGAAACAGATACGCAGTATTTT.